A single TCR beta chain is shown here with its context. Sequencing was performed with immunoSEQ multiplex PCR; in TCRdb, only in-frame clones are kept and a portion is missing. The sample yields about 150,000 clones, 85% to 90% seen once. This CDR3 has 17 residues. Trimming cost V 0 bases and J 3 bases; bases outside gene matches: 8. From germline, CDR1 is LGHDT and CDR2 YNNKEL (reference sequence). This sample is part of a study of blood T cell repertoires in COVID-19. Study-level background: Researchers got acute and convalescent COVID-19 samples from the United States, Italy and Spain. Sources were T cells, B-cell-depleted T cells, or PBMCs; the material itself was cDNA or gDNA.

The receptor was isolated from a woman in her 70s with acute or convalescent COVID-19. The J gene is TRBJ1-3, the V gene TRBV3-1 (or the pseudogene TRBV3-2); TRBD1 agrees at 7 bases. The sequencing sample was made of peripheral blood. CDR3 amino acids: CASSQDQDRLYGNTIYF. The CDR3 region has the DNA TGTGCCAGCAGCCAAGATCAGGACAGGTTGTATGGAAACACCATATATTTT.